Below are 29 T cell receptor beta chains sequenced from a single sample in a study of T cell responses to AZD1222 COVID-19 vaccine. Clones were sequenced by immunoSEQ multiplex PCR, and TCRdb holds only the in-frame ones, with some missing. The sample includes about 35,000 clones, around 86% of them seen just once. Sequences were derived from peripheral blood, sampled 28 days after the second AZD1222 dose. The source of these receptors is an adult who received the AZD1222 COVID-19 vaccine.

The chain recombines TRBV20-1 with TRBJ2-3, with D possibly being TRBD1 or TRBD2 (5 bases each). The V gene lost 3 bases and the J gene lost 1 base, with 11 bases spanning the gap. Germline loops: CDR1 DFQATT, CDR2 SNEGSKA (reference sequence). The CDR3 covers 14 residues. The CDR3: CSASLGPGTDTQYF. The CDR3, as DNA: TGCAGTGCTAGTCTGGGACCAGGCACAGATACGCAGTATTTT.

V and J are TRBV25-1 and TRBJ1-1; TRBD1 agrees at 8 bases. Trimming cost V 2 bases and J 7 bases; bases outside gene matches: 9. The CDR3 is made up of 15 amino acids. Germline CDR1 MGHDK, CDR2 SYGVNS. CDR3 protein: CASSERTGIFGEAFF. The CDR3 DNA sequence: TGTGCCAGCAGTGAACGGACAGGGATTTTTGGTGAAGCTTTCTTT.

The genes are TRBV19 and TRBJ2-2; D perhaps matches TRBD2 (5 bases). The CDR3 spans 15 residues. In germline, CDR1 is LNHDA, CDR2 SQIVND (reference sequence). The V gene lost 4 bases and the J gene lost 2 bases, with 11 bases spanning the gap. CDR3 amino acids: CASSKQRSNTGELFF. In DNA form, the CDR3 reads TGTGCCAGTAGTAAGCAGCGGAGTAACACCGGGGAGCTGTTTTTT.

This clone is a singleton in its sample. This rearrangement joins TRBV6-1 to TRBJ2-7; D is tentatively TRBD1 or TRBD2 (5 bases each). Looked up from germline, CDR1 is MNHNS and CDR2 is SASEGT. Trimming removed 1 base at V and 0 bases at J, with 10 bases between. The CDR3 runs 15 residues. Here the CDR3 reads CASSEVWGTSYEQYF. The CDR3 DNA reads as TGTGCCAGCAGTGAAGTTTGGGGGACCTCCTACGAGCAGTACTTC.

The chain has TRBV10-3 and TRBJ1-1; D is undetermined. Trimming left V 6 bases short and J 1 base short, with 6 bases between. Per germline, CDR1 ENHRY and CDR2 SYGVKD. The CDR3 runs 12 residues. The chain's CDR3 is CAIRQQNTEAFF. Written as DNA, the CDR3 is TGTGCCATCAGGCAGCAGAACACTGAAGCTTTCTTT.

Of note for this clone: A junction end diverges from the germline sequence, so it may reflect a read error. This rearrangement joins TRBV14 to TRBJ1-4; TRBD1 agrees at 8 bases. The CDR3 runs to 14 residues. CDR1 and CDR2 (germline): SGHDN, FVKESK. Here the CDR3 reads CASSQGDRSPFPGF. CDR3 in DNA: TGTGCCAGCAGCCAAGGGGACAGGAGCCCTTTTCCCGGATTT.

This chain uses TRBV10-1 with TRBJ2-7, with D perhaps matching TRBD2 (6 bases). CDR1 is WNHNN, CDR2 SYGVQD, per germline (reference sequence). V was clipped by 6 bases and J by 7 bases, with 16 bases between them. The CDR3 is made up of 13 amino acids. The CDR3, as DNA: TGCGCCAGCAGCCGGGACTGGCTTCGGGAGCAGTACTTC. This encodes CASSRDWLREQYF.

The chain carries TRBV5-1 and TRBJ1-5, with a tentative D call TRBD1 (6 bases). V lost 3 bases to trimming and J lost 7 bases, with 20 bases between them. The CDR3 runs to 16 residues. The germline CDR1 and CDR2 sequences are SGHRS and YFSETQ. DNA of the CDR3: TGCGCCAGCAGCTCACAAATCACAGGGCCATTCCAGCCCCAGCATTTT. Translated: CASSSQITGPFQPQHF. The full variable domain, with the rest looked up from reference TRBV5-1 and TRBJ1-5, is KAGVTQTPRYLIKTRGQQVTLSCSPISGHRSVSWYQQTPGQGLQFLFEYFSETQRNKGNFPGRFSGRQFSNSRSEMNVSTLELGDSALYLCASSSQITGPFQPQHFGDGTRLSIL.

This chain uses TRBV3-1 (or the pseudogene TRBV3-2) with TRBJ1-1; 8 bases fit TRBD1. This CDR3 spans 14 amino acids. V trimming: 2 bases; J trimming: 6 bases; junction bases outside the gene matches: 5. Germline loops: CDR1 LGHDT, CDR2 YNNKEL (reference sequence). The CDR3, as DNA: TGTGCCAGCAGCCAAAGGGACAGGTCCTCTGAAGCTTTCTTT. Its protein is CASSQRDRSSEAFF.

The rearrangement uses TRBV4-2 and TRBJ1-2; 7 nucleotides match TRBD1. Per germline, CDR1 LGHNA and CDR2 YNFKEQ. Germline trimming cut 0 bases from V and 3 bases from J; bases unmatched to any gene: 4. The CDR3 contains 15 residues. The CDR3 region has the DNA TGTGCCAGCAGCCAAGATCCCGGGACAGACTATGGCTACACCTTC. Residues: CASSQDPGTDYGYTF.

This clone was seen a few times. The gene calls are TRBV5-5 and TRBJ1-4; 7 bases line up with TRBD1. Germline-derived CDR1 and CDR2 are SGHKS and YYEKEE (reference sequence). This CDR3 contains 13 residues. Unmatched junction bases numbered 2, after V lost 4 bases and J lost 5 bases. The CDR3 reads CASSRGPNEKLFF. The CDR3 DNA reads as TGTGCCAGCAGCAGGGGGCCAAATGAAAAACTGTTTTTT.

This clone occurred once. The V and J genes are TRBV12-3 or TRBV12-4 and TRBJ2-7; D gene unclear. CDR3 length: 11 amino acids. Trimming cost V 4 bases and J 4 bases, with 5 bases left between them. In DNA form, the CDR3 reads TGTGCCAGCAGTTCCCGTTACGAGCAGTACTTC. It specifies CASSSRYEQYF.

The gene calls are TRBV19 and TRBJ2-1; 7 bases agree with TRBD2. CDR1 and CDR2 from the germline V gene are LNHDA and SQIVND (reference sequence). Germline trimming cut 6 bases from V and 0 bases from J; bases unmatched to any gene: 5. The CDR3 runs 15 residues. CDR3 residues: CASSEAGSSYNEQFF. The CDR3 DNA reads TGTGCCAGTAGCGAAGCGGGGAGCTCCTACAATGAGCAGTTCTTC.

This clone was seen a handful of times. The chain uses TRBV4-1 and TRBJ1-4; tentatively, D is TRBD1 (5 bases). The CDR3 contains 16 residues. V was clipped by 0 bases and J by 4 bases, with 12 bases between them. CDR1 is MGHRA, CDR2 YSYEKL, per germline. The CDR3 region is CASSQEGDVINEKLFF. The CDR3 nucleotides read TGCGCCAGCAGCCAAGAGGGGGACGTTATTAATGAAAAACTGTTTTTT.

CDR3 residues: CASSASTSGYNEQFF. In DNA form, the CDR3 reads TGTGCCAGCAGCGCGTCGACTAGCGGATACAATGAGCAGTTCTTC. The gene calls are TRBV5-5 and TRBJ2-1; TRBD2 agrees at 9 bases. V was clipped by 4 bases and J by 4 bases; unmatched bases: 6. The germline V gene encodes CDR1 SGHKS and CDR2 YYEKEE (reference sequence). The CDR3 contains 15 residues.

The chain couples TRBV19 to TRBJ2-3; 8 bases are shared with TRBD2. With 3 bases clipped from V and 2 bases from J, the junction kept 4 bases outside the gene matches. This CDR3 spans 15 amino acids. Germline loops: CDR1 LNHDA, CDR2 SQIVND (reference sequence). CDR3 region: CASSISSGATDTQYF. CDR3 nucleotide sequence: TGTGCCAGTAGTATTAGTAGCGGGGCCACAGATACGCAGTATTTT. The full variable domain, with the rest looked up from reference TRBV19 and TRBJ2-3, is DGGITQSPKYLFRKEGQNVTLSCEQNLNHDAMYWYRQDPGQGLRLIYYSQIVNDFQKGDIAEGYSVSREKKESFPLTVTSAQKNPTAFYLCASSISSGATDTQYFGPGTRLTVL.

The rearrangement joins TRBV24-1 to TRBJ2-2, with a weak D call TRBD2 (6 bases). The CDR3 consists of 16 residues. From germline, CDR1 is KGHDR and CDR2 SFDVKD. The ends were cut back, 1 base at V and 5 bases at J, with 13 bases in the middle. The CDR3 DNA is TGTGCCACCAGTGATTTTGGGGCTGGAGGGACCGGGGAGCTGTTTTTT. This encodes CATSDFGAGGTGELFF.

The CDR3 spells CAWSTGRGPGYNEQFF. The CDR3 bases are TGTGCCTGGAGTACCGGTCGGGGACCGGGGTACAATGAGCAGTTCTTC. This rearrangement joins TRBV30 to TRBJ2-1; the D gene could be TRBD1 or TRBD2 (5 bases each). V was clipped by 2 bases and J by 4 bases, with 18 bases between them. Germline V CDR1 and CDR2: GTSNPN, SVGIG (reference sequence). The CDR3 has 16 residues.

The CDR3 loop is CATDGREGFGEQFF. The CDR3 DNA sequence: TGTGCCACCGACGGGCGGGAGGGATTTGGTGAGCAGTTCTTC. The chain recombines TRBV6-5 with TRBJ2-1; TRBD2 agrees at 9 bases. This CDR3 comprises 14 residues. Germline CDR1 reads MNHEY; CDR2 reads SVGAGI. The V and J ends lost 10 bases and 9 bases, in that order; junction bases with no gene match: 13.

V is TRBV5-5 and J is TRBJ1-6, with TRBD1 matching over 7 bases. The CDR3 covers 14 residues. Germline V gene data show CDR1 as SGHKS and CDR2 as YYEKEE (reference sequence). Unmatched junction bases numbered 9, after V lost 5 bases and J lost 10 bases. The CDR3 coding sequence is TGTGCCAGCAGGACGACAGGGCCGTCGTCACCCCTCCACTTT. Residues: CASRTTGPSSPLHF.

The chain carries TRBV11-2 and TRBJ2-7, with 14 bases identical to TRBD2. Germline CDR1 SGHAT, CDR2 FQNNGV. The CDR3 extends over 16 amino acids. The trim removed 5 bases at V and 4 bases at J, leaving 7 bases unmatched. The CDR3 protein is CASSTRTSGRWYEQYF. For the CDR3, the DNA is TGTGCCAGCAGCACCAGGACTAGCGGGAGGTGGTACGAGCAGTACTTC.

The chain uses TRBV7-8 and TRBJ2-7; D might be TRBD2 (6 bases). This CDR3 comprises 15 residues. Germline-derived CDR1 and CDR2 are SGHVS and FQNEAQ. The V end lost 5 bases, the J end lost 2 bases, and 16 bases lay between the germline ends. CDR3 sequence reads: CASSIGGVRAYEQYF. Here the CDR3 DNA reads TGTGCCAGCAGCATCGGCGGGGTAAGGGCCTACGAGCAGTACTTC.

The gene calls are TRBV7-3 and TRBJ2-7; tentatively, D is TRBD2 (5 bases). The germline CDR1 and CDR2 sequences are SGHTA and FQGTGA. V lost 2 bases to trimming and J lost 5 bases, with 16 bases between them. This CDR3 is built from 15 residues. The CDR3 reads CASSLSFPGNNEQYF. The CDR3 DNA reads TGTGCCAGCAGCTTATCGTTCCCGGGGAACAACGAGCAGTACTTC.

This rearrangement joins TRBV5-1 to TRBJ2-1; TRBD2 might be the D (6 bases). CDR3 size: 15 residues. V shed 0 bases and J shed 5 bases, with 12 bases lying between them. Germline assignment: CDR1 SGHRS and CDR2 YFSETQ. In DNA, the CDR3 is TGCGCCAGCAGCTTGGAGGGCGGGATCCACAATGAGCAGTTCTTC. This sequence encodes CASSLEGGIHNEQFF.

This clone was seen once. The CDR3 loop is CATSDASGTGTGDTQYF. The CDR3 DNA sequence: TGTGCCACCAGTGACGCCTCCGGGACAGGGACAGGGGATACGCAGTATTTT. This chain uses TRBV24-1 with TRBJ2-3, with TRBD1 matching 9 bases. In germline, CDR1 is KGHDR, CDR2 SFDVKD. After removal of 4 bases from V and 6 bases from J, the junction contained 13 bases not matched to a gene. This CDR3 comprises 17 residues.

This clone has only one observation. The V call is TRBV6-5, the J call TRBJ1-3; no reliable D call. CDR3 length equals 16 residues. CDR1 and CDR2 (germline): MNHEY, SVGAGI. V dropped 4 bases and J dropped 0 bases, with 13 bases sitting between them. The CDR3 DNA reads TGTGCCAGCAGTTTATCCAGAGATTCCTCTGGAAACACCATATATTTT. Translation gives CASSLSRDSSGNTIYF.

This clone has a handful of counts. The chain employs TRBV5-1 and TRBJ2-1; 12 positions match TRBD1. Trimming removed 4 bases from V and 7 bases from J; junction bases left unmatched: 9. The germline V gene has CDR1 SGHRS and CDR2 YFSETQ. This CDR3 comprises 16 residues. CDR3 sequence: CASSPTGTGGWNEQFF. As DNA, the CDR3 is TGCGCCAGCAGCCCCACCGGGACAGGGGGCTGGAATGAGCAGTTCTTC.

The chain has TRBV6-1 and TRBJ2-1; TRBD1 matches 12 bases. The CDR3 loop spans 19 amino acids. CDR1 is MNHNS, CDR2 SASEGT, per germline. V was clipped by 4 bases and J by 0 bases; unmatched bases: 10. This CDR3 is CASSGRDRGRESSYNEQFF. Written as DNA, the CDR3 is TGTGCCAGCAGTGGCCGGGACAGGGGGCGGGAAAGCTCCTACAATGAGCAGTTCTTC.

The rearrangement uses TRBV6-5 and TRBJ2-3; 8 bases line up with TRBD1. The CDR3 totals 15 residues. J was trimmed by 6 bases and V by 4 bases; bases with no gene match: 9. Germline-derived CDR1 and CDR2 are MNHEY and SVGAGI. CDR3 loop: CASSSPGQVSDTQYF. CDR3 sequence (DNA): TGTGCCAGCAGTTCGCCGGGACAGGTCTCCGATACGCAGTATTTT.